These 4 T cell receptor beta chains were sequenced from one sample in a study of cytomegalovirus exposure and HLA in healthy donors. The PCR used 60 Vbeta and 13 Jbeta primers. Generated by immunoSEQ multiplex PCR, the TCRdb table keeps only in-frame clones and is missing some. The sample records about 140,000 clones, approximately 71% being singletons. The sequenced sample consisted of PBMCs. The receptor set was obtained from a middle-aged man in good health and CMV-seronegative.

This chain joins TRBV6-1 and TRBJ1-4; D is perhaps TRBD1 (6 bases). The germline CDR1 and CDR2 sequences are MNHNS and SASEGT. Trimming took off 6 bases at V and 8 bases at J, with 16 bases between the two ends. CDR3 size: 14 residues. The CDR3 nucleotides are TGTGCCAGCAGCCCAAACAGGGTCTGGGAAAAACTGTTTTTT. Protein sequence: CASSPNRVWEKLFF.

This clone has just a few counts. CDR3 protein: CASSSIPGTGENGYTF. CDR3 DNA sequence: TGTGCCAGCAGTTCTATACCCGGGACAGGCGAAAATGGCTACACCTTC. The rearrangement joins TRBV6-5 to TRBJ1-2; 8 nucleotides align to TRBD1. Trimming cost V 4 bases and J 6 bases; bases outside gene matches: 13. This CDR3 region has 16 residues. Germline CDR1 and CDR2: MNHEY and SVGAGI.

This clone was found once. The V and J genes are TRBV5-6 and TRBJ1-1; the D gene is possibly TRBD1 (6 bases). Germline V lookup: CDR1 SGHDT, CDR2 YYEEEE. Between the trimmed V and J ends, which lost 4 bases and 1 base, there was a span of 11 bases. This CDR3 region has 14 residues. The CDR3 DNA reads TGTGCCAGCAGCCTCGGACAGAGGAACACTGAAGCTTTCTTT. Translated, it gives CASSLGQRNTEAFF. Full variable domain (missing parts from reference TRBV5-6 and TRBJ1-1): DAGVTQSPTHLIKTRGQQVTLRCSPKSGHDTVSWYQQALGQGPQFIFQYYEEEERQRGNFPDRFSGHQFPNYSSELNVNALLLGDSALYLCASSLGQRNTEAFFGQGTRLTVV.

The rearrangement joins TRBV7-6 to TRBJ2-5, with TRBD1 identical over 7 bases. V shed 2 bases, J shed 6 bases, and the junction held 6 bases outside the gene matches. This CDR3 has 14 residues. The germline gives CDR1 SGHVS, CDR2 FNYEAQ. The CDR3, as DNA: TGTGCCAGCAGCTTAATCACAGGGGAAAAGACCCAGTACTTC. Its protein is CASSLITGEKTQYF.